The rows below give T cell receptor beta chains drawn from one sample of a study of blood T cells in healthy people across ages. One entry per CDR3 protein results from TCRdb running MiXCR on the 5' RACE reads. The sample records 450,000 to 600,000 distinct CDR3 sequences, about 28% being singletons. The data also belong to a second study, concerning T cells of mothers and their children.

Sequencing used blood. The receptors originated from a boy aged 2-9 years in good health. Each CDR3 is given with its conserved first and last residue. A D gene is named only where the DNA matches it firmly. Some rows mark clone size as missing; the rest say once, few, many or name a class of expanded clone.

D gene | J gene | V gene | CDR3 length | clone size | CDR3 protein | CDR3 DNA
TRBD1 | TRBJ2-1 | TRBV6-5 | 17 | NA | CASSPDRVKGSYNEQFF | TGTGCCAGCAGCCCGGACAGGGTGAAGGGGTCCTACAATGAGCAGTTCTTC
NA | TRBJ2-1 | TRBV29-1 | 14 | NA | CSVEDGWTNNEQFF | TGCAGCGTTGAAGATGGGTGGACCAACAATGAGCAGTTCTTC
TRBD2 | TRBJ2-1 | TRBV6-2/TRBV6-3 | 16 | few | CASSSPGLVIHNEQFF | TGTGCCAGCAGTTCGCCGGGACTAGTAATCCACAATGAGCAGTTCTTC
NA | TRBJ1-2 | TRBV2 | 16 | NA | CASSEALGGGAYGYTF | TGTGCCAGCAGTGAAGCGCTTGGGGGCGGCGCCTATGGCTACACCTTC
NA | TRBJ2-7 | TRBV30 | 13 | NA | CVGQPDSSYEQYF | TGTGTAGGACAGCCGGATAGCTCCTACGAGCAGTACTTC
TRBD2 | TRBJ2-7 | TRBV6-5 | 15 | NA | CASTTGTSGSYEQYF | TGTGCCAGCACCACCGGGACTAGCGGCTCCTACGAGCAGTACTTC
NA | TRBJ1-2 | TRBV7-2 | 11 | NA | CASSSAGDYTF | TGTGCCAGCAGCTCCGCGGGTGACTACACCTTC
NA | TRBJ2-2 | TRBV15 | 14 | NA | CATKGNSNTGELFF | TGTGCCACCAAAGGCAACTCGAACACCGGGGAGCTGTTTTTT
NA | TRBJ2-5 | TRBV6-6 | 12 | many | CASSYRQETQYF | TGTGCCAGCAGTTACCGCCAAGAGACCCAGTACTTC
NA | TRBJ2-5 | TRBV20-1 | 13 | NA | CSALRDYQETQYF | TGCAGTGCTCTAAGGGACTACCAAGAGACCCAGTACTTC
NA | TRBJ1-1 | TRBV29-1 | 13 | few | CSGRDFLNTEAFF | TGCAGCGGGCGGGACTTCTTGAACACTGAAGCTTTCTTT
NA | TRBJ1-2 | TRBV28 | 14 | NA | CASLTGTPVGGYTF | TGTGCCAGTCTCACAGGGACCCCGGTCGGGGGCTACACCTTC
NA | TRBJ2-7 | TRBV6-1 | 14 | few | CASSARTTTYEQYF | TGTGCCAGCAGTGCCCGGACAACTACCTACGAGCAGTACTTC
NA | TRBJ2-3 | TRBV9 | 15 | NA | CASSARTGLTDTEYF | TGTGCCAGCAGCGCTCGCACGGGCCTCACAGATACGGAGTATTTT
NA | TRBJ2-1 | TRBV18 | 13 | NA | CASSPPMAEGQFF | TGTGCCAGCTCACCACCCATGGCCGAGGGGCAGTTCTTC
TRBD2 | TRBJ2-5 | TRBV7-3 | 16 | NA | CASSFNGNGGAETQYF | TGTGCCAGCAGCTTTAACGGGAACGGGGGGGCGGAGACCCAGTACTTC
TRBD1 | TRBJ2-5 | TRBV5-1 | 14 | few | CASKKGASVETQYF | TGCGCCAGCAAGAAGGGGGCGAGTGTGGAGACCCAGTACTTC
TRBD2 | TRBJ2-3 | TRBV20-1 | 17 | few | CSVPTDLAGGPSDTQYF | TGCAGTGTCCCGACAGATTTAGCGGGAGGGCCATCAGATACGCAGTATTTT
NA | TRBJ2-4 | TRBV29-1 | 12 | few | CSVLERSNVQYF | TGCAGCGTGTTGGAGAGGAGTAACGTTCAGTACTTC
NA | TRBJ2-2 | TRBV4-1 | 15 | NA | CASSQDAANTGELFF | TGCGCCAGCAGCCAAGATGCAGCGAACACCGGGGAGCTGTTTTTT
NA | TRBJ2-5 | TRBV4-1 | 15 | few | CASSQPGRTQETQYF | TGCGCCAGCAGCCAACCGGGACGGACCCAAGAGACCCAGTACTTC
TRBD1 | TRBJ2-5 | TRBV7-9 | 19 | few | CASSLLVAGGLRAMETQYF | TGTGCCAGCAGCTTATTGGTAGCAGGGGGCCTGCGGGCGATGGAGACCCAGTACTTC
NA | TRBJ1-4 | TRBV20-1 | 13 | NA | CSVSGPWSEKLFF | TGCAGTGTGTCGGGACCCTGGAGTGAAAAACTGTTTTTT
NA | TRBJ2-1 | TRBV7-2 | 15 | NA | CASSLIADAYNEQFF | TGTGCCAGCAGCTTAATTGCGGATGCTTACAATGAGCAGTTCTTC
NA | TRBJ2-2 | TRBV9 | 13 | few | CASSTGTIGELFF | TGTGCCAGCAGTACAGGGACAATCGGGGAGCTGTTTTTT
NA | TRBJ2-1 | TRBV27 | 17 | NA | CASSSDRRIRSYNEQFF | TGTGCCAGCAGTTCCGATCGACGGATTCGAAGCTACAATGAGCAGTTCTTC
TRBD1 | TRBJ2-7 | TRBV7-9 | 16 | NA | CASSLKGQGEGYEQYF | TGTGCCAGCAGCTTAAAGGGACAGGGTGAGGGGTACGAGCAGTACTTC
NA | TRBJ2-5 | TRBV5-1 | 15 | NA | CASSLGHKYQETQYF | TGCGCCAGCAGCTTGGGCCACAAGTACCAAGAGACCCAGTACTTC
NA | TRBJ1-1 | TRBV6-5 | 13 | few | CASSYVGGQGAFF | TGTGCCAGCAGTTACGTCGGGGGACAAGGAGCTTTCTTT
TRBD2 | TRBJ2-1 | TRBV15 | 18 | few | CATSRDGLAGGKDNEQFF | TGTGCCACCAGCAGAGATGGGCTAGCGGGAGGAAAGGACAATGAGCAGTTCTTC
NA | TRBJ2-3 | TRBV6-4 | 14 | NA | CASSDSEVTDTQYF | TGTGCCAGCAGTGACTCGGAGGTCACAGATACGCAGTATTTT
TRBD1 | TRBJ2-7 | TRBV7-2 | 13 | NA | CASSTDRASEQYF | TGTGCCAGCAGCACTGACAGGGCTTCCGAGCAGTACTTC
NA | TRBJ2-7 | TRBV5-1 | 15 | NA | CASSLVAGPSYEQYF | TGCGCCAGCAGCTTGGTGGCGGGGCCCTCCTACGAGCAGTACTTC
NA | TRBJ1-2 | TRBV6-5 | 14 | NA | CASSTPRRGNGYTF | TGTGCCAGCAGTACCCCCCGCAGGGGTAATGGCTACACCTTC
NA | TRBJ2-7 | TRBV5-1 | 15 | NA | CASSPKRANAHEQYF | TGCGCCAGCAGCCCAAAGCGGGCCAACGCCCACGAGCAGTACTTC
NA | TRBJ2-5 | TRBV12-3/TRBV12-4 | 13 | NA | CASSLNSGETQYF | TGTGCCAGCAGTTTAAACAGTGGAGAGACCCAGTACTTC
TRBD1 | TRBJ2-2 | TRBV12-3/TRBV12-4 | 14 | NA | CASRQQGYTGELFF | TGTGCCAGCAGACAACAGGGGTACACCGGGGAGCTGTTTTTT
NA | TRBJ1-5 | TRBV7-9 | 9 | few | CALCVPQHF | TGTGCCCTATGTGTGCCCCAGCATTTT
NA | TRBJ2-2 | TRBV7-2 | 16 | NA | CASRKPGLINTGELFF | TGTGCCAGCAGAAAGCCCGGACTGATCAACACCGGGGAGCTGTTTTTT
NA | TRBJ2-3 | TRBV29-1 | 12 | many | CSVVVRTDTQYF | TGCAGCGTTGTCGTTCGCACAGATACGCAGTATTTT
NA | TRBJ1-6 | TRBV6-1 | 18 | NA | CASRETRGRVTYNSPLHF | TGTGCCAGCAGAGAGACGCGGGGGCGCGTCACCTATAATTCACCCCTCCACTTT
TRBD1 | TRBJ2-5 | TRBV7-8 | 16 | NA | CASSPKTGSGKETQYF | TGTGCCAGCAGCCCCAAGACAGGGTCGGGAAAAGAGACCCAGTACTTC
TRBD1 | TRBJ2-5 | TRBV29-1 | 16 | few | CSVVWGQVRQQETQYF | TGCAGCGTTGTTTGGGGACAGGTTAGACAACAAGAGACCCAGTACTTC
NA | TRBJ2-1 | TRBV12-3/TRBV12-4 | 17 | NA | CASSLALDTTSYNEQFF | TGTGCCAGCAGTTTAGCGCTGGACACAACTTCCTACAATGAGCAGTTCTTC